This T cell receptor (beta chain) was sequenced during a study of early T cells in non-severe SARS-CoV-2 infection. Study-level results: CD4 and private specificities were missed by VDJdb matching, which favored anti-spike CD8 responses.

TCRdb analysed the 5' RACE reads with MiXCR anew, one entry per CDR3 protein. This table has about 90,000 distinct CDR3 sequences, about an eighth appearing once. This clonotype has a count of ten or more. Its specificity is unknown. V lost 2 bases to trimming and J lost 4 bases, with 14 bases between them. The length of the CDR3 is 15 residues. Germline-derived CDR1 and CDR2 are SNHLY and FYNNEI. The sample here was whole blood, taken at baseline. This sequence joins TRBV2 and TRBJ1-2; a weak D match, TRBD1 (6 bases). This receptor was identified in an adult who was a healthcare worker with PCR-confirmed SARS-CoV-2 infection or an uninfected control (not recorded which). This chain's CDR3 is CASSETRTAPYGYTF. CDR3 bases: TGTGCCAGCAGTGAAACCCGGACAGCGCCCTATGGCTACACCTTC.